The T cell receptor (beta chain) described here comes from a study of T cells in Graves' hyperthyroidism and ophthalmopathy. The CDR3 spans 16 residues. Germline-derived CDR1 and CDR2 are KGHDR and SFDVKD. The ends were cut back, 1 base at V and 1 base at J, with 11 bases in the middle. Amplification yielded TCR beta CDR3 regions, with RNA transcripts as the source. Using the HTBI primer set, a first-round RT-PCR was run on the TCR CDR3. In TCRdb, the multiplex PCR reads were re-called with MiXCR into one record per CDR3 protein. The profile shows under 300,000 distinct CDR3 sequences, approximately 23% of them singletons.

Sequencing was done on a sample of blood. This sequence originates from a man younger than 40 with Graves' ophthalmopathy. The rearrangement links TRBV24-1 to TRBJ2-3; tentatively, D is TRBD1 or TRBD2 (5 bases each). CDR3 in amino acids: CATSDFVRGGTDTQYF. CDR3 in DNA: TGTGCCACCAGTGATTTTGTGAGGGGTGGCACAGATACGCAGTATTTT.